The text below deals with one T cell receptor (beta chain). This entry comes from a study of shared clonotypes between healthy human individuals. V lost 1 base and J 1 base, leaving 6 bases between the germline ends. The CDR3 sequence is 13 residues long. CDR1 and CDR2 from the germline V gene are SGDLS and YYNGEE. Running of the assay took place at deep level. Sorted subsets were amplified in replicate PCRs using 200 to 250 ng DNA, 25,000 to 30,000 T cell genomes. The repertoire was sequenced with immunoSEQ multiplex PCR; TCRdb's copy has only in-frame clones and lacks some. Of over a million clones listed, around 95% are singletons.

Sequencing was carried out using naive CD4+ T cells sorted from blood. Indicated subset: CD45RA+ positively selected. The sequence was obtained from a young man in good health. The chain couples TRBV9 to TRBJ2-7; perhaps TRBD1 as D (5 bases). The CDR3 is CASSVQGSYEQYF. DNA of the CDR3: TGTGCCAGCAGCGTACAGGGTTCCTACGAGCAGTACTTC.